This T cell receptor (beta chain) was recorded in a study of blood T cells in healthy people across ages. With regard to this clonotype: Its matching antigen is unknown.

A J-beta primer mix and a sample-barcoded 5' primer were used in a second PCR of roughly 7 to 12 cycles. All cDNA molecules were each tagged by a template-switch adaptor with 12 random nucleotides. The study obtained at least 2.5 million CDR3-containing paired-end reads from every sample. One entry per CDR3 protein, called by TCRdb with MiXCR from the 5' RACE reads. The sample carries hundreds of thousands of distinct CDR3 sequences, under 30% recorded once. Regarding the study as a whole: Across samples, TCR beta diversity tracked strongly with naive T cell percentage.

Every donor gave 7.5 to 10 milliliters of peripheral blood. The sequenced sample consisted of blood. The clonotype was recovered from a woman aged 80 or over in good health.

The CDR3: CASSSGAAGGELFF. The CDR3 bases are TGTGCCAGCAGCTCCGGGGCGGCGGGCGGGGAGCTGTTTTTT. The V and J genes are TRBV11-2 and TRBJ2-2; D may correspond to TRBD1 or TRBD2 (5 bases each). The CDR3 has 14 amino acids. In germline, CDR1 is SGHAT, CDR2 FQNNGV. The germline V and J ends were trimmed by 4 bases and 7 bases, with 13 bases remaining between them.